This T cell receptor (beta chain) was captured by sequencing in a study of T cell clonotyping in hematopoietic cell transplantation. As for the study in general: Recipient samples before transplant were obtained post-cytoreduction. Findings of the study overall: Graft donor and pretransplant recipient Inverse Simpson Index values predicted broader posttransplant TCR diversity.

Time point given: recipient sample about 28 days before transplant, after cytoreduction. As regards this clone: Its antigen remains unknown.

Assay: immunoSEQ multiplex PCR; the TCRdb copy retains only in-frame clones and omits some. The sample has tens of thousands of clones, about 95% seen once. In germline, CDR1 is SGHTA, CDR2 FQGNSA. V lost 6 bases and J lost 14, with 20 bases in between. The CDR3 is 14 amino acids. This clonotype originated in a woman between 45 and 65 years old with acute myeloid leukemia. Some clones in this sample may be carry-over from other donors' samples. The chain couples TRBV7-2 to TRBJ1-6, with D perhaps TRBD1 (5 bases). Material: peripheral blood mononuclear cells, obtained before stem cell transplant. CDR3 region: CASSLRGSGLALHF. The CDR3 nucleotides are TGTGCCAGCAGTCTGCGGGGGTCTGGCCTGGCCCTCCACTTT.